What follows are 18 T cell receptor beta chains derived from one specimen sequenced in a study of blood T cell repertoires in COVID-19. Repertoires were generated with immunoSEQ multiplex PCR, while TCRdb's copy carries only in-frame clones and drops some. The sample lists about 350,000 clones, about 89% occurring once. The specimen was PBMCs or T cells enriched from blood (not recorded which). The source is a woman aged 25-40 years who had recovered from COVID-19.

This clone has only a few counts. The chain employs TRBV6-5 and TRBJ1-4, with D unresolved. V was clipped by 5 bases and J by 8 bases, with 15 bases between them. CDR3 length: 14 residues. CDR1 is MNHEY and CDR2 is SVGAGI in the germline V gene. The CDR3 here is CASSHSSLEEKLFF. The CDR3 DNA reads TGTGCCAGCAGTCACAGCTCCCTTGAGGAAAAACTGTTTTTT.

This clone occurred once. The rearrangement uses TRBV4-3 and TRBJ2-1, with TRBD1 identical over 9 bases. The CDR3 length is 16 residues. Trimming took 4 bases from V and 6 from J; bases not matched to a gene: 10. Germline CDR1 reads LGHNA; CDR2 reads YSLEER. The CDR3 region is CASSLVRTGEGNEQFF. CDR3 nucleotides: TGCGCCAGCAGCCTCGTGAGGACAGGGGAGGGCAATGAGCAGTTCTTC.

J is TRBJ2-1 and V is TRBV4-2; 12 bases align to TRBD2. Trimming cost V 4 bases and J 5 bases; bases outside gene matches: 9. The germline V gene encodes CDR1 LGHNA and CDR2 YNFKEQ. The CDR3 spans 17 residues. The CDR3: CASSRVGTSGGHNEQFF. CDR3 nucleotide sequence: TGTGCCAGCAGCCGAGTCGGAACTAGCGGGGGGCACAATGAGCAGTTCTTC.

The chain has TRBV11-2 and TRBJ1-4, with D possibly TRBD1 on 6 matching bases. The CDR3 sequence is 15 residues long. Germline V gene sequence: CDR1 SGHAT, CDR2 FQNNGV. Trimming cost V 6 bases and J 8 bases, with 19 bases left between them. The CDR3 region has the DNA TGTGCCAGCAGGGACCCGAACAGGGACGGGGAAAAACTGTTTTTT. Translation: CASRDPNRDGEKLFF. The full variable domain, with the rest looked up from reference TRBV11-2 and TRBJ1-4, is EAGVAQSPRYKIIEKRQSVAFWCNPISGHATLYWYQQILGQGPKLLIQFQNNGVVDDSQLPKDRFSAERLKGVDSTLKIQPAKLEDSAVYLCASRDPNRDGEKLFFGSGTQLSVL.

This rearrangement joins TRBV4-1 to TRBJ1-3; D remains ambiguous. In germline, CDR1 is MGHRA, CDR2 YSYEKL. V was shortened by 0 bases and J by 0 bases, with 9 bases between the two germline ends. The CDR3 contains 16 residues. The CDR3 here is CASSQDHDTSGNTIYF. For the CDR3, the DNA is TGCGCCAGCAGCCAAGATCATGACACCTCTGGAAACACCATATATTTT.

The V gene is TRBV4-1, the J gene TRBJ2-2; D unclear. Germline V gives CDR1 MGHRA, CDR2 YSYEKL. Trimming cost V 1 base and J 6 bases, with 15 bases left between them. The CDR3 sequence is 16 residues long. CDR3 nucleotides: TGCGCCAGCAGCCAAGGCGTCAGAGGTTCAGCCGGGGAGCTGTTTTTT. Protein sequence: CASSQGVRGSAGELFF.

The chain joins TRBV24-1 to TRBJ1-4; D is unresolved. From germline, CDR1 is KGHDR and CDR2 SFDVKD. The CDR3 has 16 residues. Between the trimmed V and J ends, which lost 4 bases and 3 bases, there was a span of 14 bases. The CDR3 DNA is TGTGCCACCAGTGAGGGCAGCCGGCGGGCTAATGAAAAACTGTTTTTT. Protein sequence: CATSEGSRRANEKLFF.

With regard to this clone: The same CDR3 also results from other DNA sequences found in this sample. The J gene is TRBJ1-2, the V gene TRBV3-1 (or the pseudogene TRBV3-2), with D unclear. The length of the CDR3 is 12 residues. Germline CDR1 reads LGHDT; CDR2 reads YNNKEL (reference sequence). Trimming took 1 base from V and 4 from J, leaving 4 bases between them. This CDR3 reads CASSQAGYGYTF. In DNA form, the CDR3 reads TGTGCCAGCAGCCAAGCAGGCTATGGCTACACCTTC.

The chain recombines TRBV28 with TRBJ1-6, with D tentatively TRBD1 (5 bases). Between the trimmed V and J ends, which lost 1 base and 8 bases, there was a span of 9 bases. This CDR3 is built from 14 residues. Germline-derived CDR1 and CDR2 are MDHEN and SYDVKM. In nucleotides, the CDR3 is TGTGCCAGCAGTTTATACAAACAGGATTCACCCCTCCACTTT. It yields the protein CASSLYKQDSPLHF.

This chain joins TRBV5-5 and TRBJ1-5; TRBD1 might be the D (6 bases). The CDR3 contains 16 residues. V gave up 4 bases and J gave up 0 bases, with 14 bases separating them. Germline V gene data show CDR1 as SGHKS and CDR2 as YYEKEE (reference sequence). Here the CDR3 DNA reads TGTGCCAGCAGCAGTACAGGGTTCCCTAGCAATCAGCCCCAGCATTTT. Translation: CASSSTGFPSNQPQHF.

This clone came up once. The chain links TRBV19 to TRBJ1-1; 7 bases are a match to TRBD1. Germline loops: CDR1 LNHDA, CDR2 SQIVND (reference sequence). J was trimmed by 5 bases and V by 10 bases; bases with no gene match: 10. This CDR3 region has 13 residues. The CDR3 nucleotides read TGTGCCACCCGACAGGGAGGACGGACTGAAGCTTTCTTT. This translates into CATRQGGRTEAFF.

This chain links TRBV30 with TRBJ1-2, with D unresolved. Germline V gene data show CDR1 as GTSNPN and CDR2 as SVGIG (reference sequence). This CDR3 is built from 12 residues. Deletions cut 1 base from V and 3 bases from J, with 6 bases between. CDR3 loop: CAWSDRDYGYTF. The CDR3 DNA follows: TGTGCCTGGAGTGACAGAGACTATGGCTACACCTTC.

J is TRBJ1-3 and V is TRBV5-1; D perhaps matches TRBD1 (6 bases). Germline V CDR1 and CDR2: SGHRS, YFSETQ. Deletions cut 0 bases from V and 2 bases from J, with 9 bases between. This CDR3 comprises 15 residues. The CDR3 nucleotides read TGCGCCAGCAGCTTGGAGCCAGGGGCTGGAAACACCATATATTTT. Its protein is CASSLEPGAGNTIYF. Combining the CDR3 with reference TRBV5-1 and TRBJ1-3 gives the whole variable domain KAGVTQTPRYLIKTRGQQVTLSCSPISGHRSVSWYQQTPGQGLQFLFEYFSETQRNKGNFPGRFSGRQFSNSRSEMNVSTLELGDSALYLCASSLEPGAGNTIYFGEGSWLTVV.

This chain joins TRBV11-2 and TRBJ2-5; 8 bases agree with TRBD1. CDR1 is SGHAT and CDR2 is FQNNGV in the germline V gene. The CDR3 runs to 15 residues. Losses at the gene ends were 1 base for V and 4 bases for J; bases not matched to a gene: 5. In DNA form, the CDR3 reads TGTGCCAGCAGCTTAGGGACAGGGCAAGGAGAGACCCAGTACTTC. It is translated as CASSLGTGQGETQYF.

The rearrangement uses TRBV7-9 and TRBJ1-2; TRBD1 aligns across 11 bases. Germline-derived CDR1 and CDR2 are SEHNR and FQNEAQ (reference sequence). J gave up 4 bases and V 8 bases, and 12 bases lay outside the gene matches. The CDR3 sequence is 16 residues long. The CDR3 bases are TGTGCCAGCGCTTTCGGGACAGGGGGTTCGGGCTATGGCTACACCTTC. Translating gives CASAFGTGGSGYGYTF.

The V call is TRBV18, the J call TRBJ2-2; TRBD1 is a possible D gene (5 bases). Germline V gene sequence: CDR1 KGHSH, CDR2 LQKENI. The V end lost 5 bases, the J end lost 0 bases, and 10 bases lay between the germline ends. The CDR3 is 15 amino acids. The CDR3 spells CASSRGTANTGELFF. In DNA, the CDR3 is TGTGCCAGCTCAAGGGGTACCGCGAACACCGGGGAGCTGTTTTTT.

Written as DNA, the CDR3 is TGCGCCAGCAGGACAGCACTTTTCTCCTACGAGCAGTACTTC. This codes for CASRTALFSYEQYF. V and J are TRBV5-1 and TRBJ2-7, with TRBD1 as a possible D gene (5 bases). The CDR3 consists of 14 residues. Germline V gives CDR1 SGHRS, CDR2 YFSETQ. V was clipped by 5 bases and J by 0 bases, with 12 bases between them.

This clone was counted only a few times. CDR3 nucleotide sequence: TGTGCCAGCAGCCTAATTACGACAGGTCGGGAAGAGACCCAGTACTTC. This codes for CASSLITTGREETQYF. The chain joins TRBV14 to TRBJ2-5; D might be TRBD1 (6 bases). Trimming took 4 bases from V and 3 from J, leaving 18 bases between them. CDR3 length: 16 residues. CDR1 is SGHDN, CDR2 FVKESK, per germline.